One and the same sample provided the 14 T cell receptor beta chains below, sequenced in a study of blood T cell repertoires in COVID-19. Measured with immunoSEQ multiplex PCR; TCRdb has only the in-frame clones, and not every one. The sample shows roughly 22,000 clones, 82% of them seen only once. Input material: peripheral blood. The receptor set was obtained from a human donor in a cohort sampled during active COVID-19.

This chain connects TRBV5-6 to TRBJ2-6, with TRBD1 matching 7 bases. The germline CDR1 and CDR2 sequences are SGHDT and YYEEEE. The CDR3 is made up of 14 amino acids. V shed 4 bases, J shed 8 bases, and the junction held 6 bases outside the gene matches. For the CDR3, the DNA is TGTGCCAGCAGCGTTAGGACAGGTCCCAACGTCCTGACTTTC. This translates into CASSVRTGPNVLTF.

This chain connects TRBV10-3 to TRBJ2-1, with D possibly being TRBD2 (5 bases). Per the germline V gene, CDR1 is ENHRY and CDR2 is SYGVKD. The CDR3 contains 14 residues. Trimming removed 9 bases from V and 2 bases from J, with 14 bases in between. The CDR3 DNA follows: TGTGCCATTCGTGAGGGAGAGGCCTACAATGAGCAGTTCTTC. Protein product: CAIREGEAYNEQFF.

The V gene is TRBV6-2 or TRBV6-3, the J gene TRBJ2-5, with 7 bases aligning to TRBD2. Losses at the gene ends were 6 bases for V and 7 bases for J; bases not matched to a gene: 17. Germline-derived CDR1 and CDR2 are MNHEY and SVGEGT. The CDR3 is 16 amino acids. Here the CDR3 reads CASSQGPGGRRVTQYF. The DNA of the CDR3 is TGTGCCAGCAGCCAAGGCCCCGGCGGGAGACGGGTGACCCAGTACTTC.

The chain carries TRBV7-8 and TRBJ2-5, with TRBD2 as a possible D gene (5 bases). The germline CDR1 and CDR2 sequences are SGHVS and FQNEAQ. Trimming took off 6 bases at V and 3 bases at J, with 17 bases between the two ends. CDR3 size: 15 residues. As DNA, the CDR3 is TGTGCCAGCAGTCTCTTTGGCCCGGGGAAAGAGACCCAGTACTTC. Protein: CASSLFGPGKETQYF.

V gene TRBV5-1 combines with J gene TRBJ2-7, with D perhaps matching TRBD2 (5 bases). CDR1 and CDR2 (germline): SGHRS, YFSETQ. V was clipped by 2 bases and J by 5 bases, with 14 bases between them. This CDR3 has 14 amino acids. CDR3 protein: CASSLLVSRNEQYF. The CDR3 DNA is TGCGCCAGCAGCTTACTAGTGTCCAGGAACGAGCAGTACTTC. Looking up the rest from reference TRBV5-1 and TRBJ2-7 gives the full variable domain: KAGVTQTPRYLIKTRGQQVTLSCSPISGHRSVSWYQQTPGQGLQFLFEYFSETQRNKGNFPGRFSGRQFSNSRSEMNVSTLELGDSALYLCASSLLVSRNEQYFGPGTRLTVT.

The rearrangement links TRBV4-1 to TRBJ2-3, with unresolved D. Germline V gene lookup returns CDR1 MGHRA and CDR2 YSYEKL. Trimming pared 1 base from V and 2 bases from J, leaving 7 bases between. The CDR3 sequence is 14 residues long. The DNA of the CDR3 is TGCGCCAGCAGCCAAGTTTCAGACACAGATACGCAGTATTTT. Amino acid sequence: CASSQVSDTDTQYF.

The gene calls are TRBV25-1 and TRBJ1-2; maybe TRBD1 (6 bases). The CDR3 has 15 amino acids. Germline assignment: CDR1 MGHDK and CDR2 SYGVNS. Trimming removed 6 bases at V and 0 bases at J, with 14 bases between. CDR3 in DNA: TGTGCCAGCAGGGGGGGGCAGGCTGCTAACTATGGCTACACCTTC. It specifies CASRGGQAANYGYTF.

The chain has TRBV5-8 and TRBJ2-1, with 11 bases identical to TRBD2. Trimming cost V 0 bases and J 4 bases; bases outside gene matches: 9. CDR3 length: 18 amino acids. From germline, CDR1 is SGHTS and CDR2 YDEGEE. The CDR3 DNA reads TGTGCCAGCAGCTTGGATGCCGTGGGGACTAGCGGTTACAATGAGCAGTTCTTC. It yields the protein CASSLDAVGTSGYNEQFF.

CDR3 nucleotides: TGTGCCAGTAGTATTCGAAACAGGGGGAACACTGAAGCTTTCTTT. This gives the protein CASSIRNRGNTEAFF. The chain links TRBV19 to TRBJ1-1, with 7 positions matching TRBD1. Looked up from germline, CDR1 is LNHDA and CDR2 is SQIVND (reference sequence). Unmatched junction bases numbered 5, after V lost 3 bases and J lost 1 base. The CDR3 is 15 residues long. Together with reference TRBV19 and TRBJ1-1, the CDR3 gives the full variable domain: DGGITQSPKYLFRKEGQNVTLSCEQNLNHDAMYWYRQDPGQGLRLIYYSQIVNDFQKGDIAEGYSVSREKKESFPLTVTSAQKNPTAFYLCASSIRNRGNTEAFFGQGTRLTVV.

The chain has TRBV5-5 and TRBJ2-1, with TRBD2 matching over 12 bases. The CDR3 spans 18 residues. The germline V gene has CDR1 SGHKS and CDR2 YYEKEE (reference sequence). The ends lost 3 bases at V and 5 bases at J; junction bases unmatched: 12. Written as DNA, the CDR3 is TGTGCCAGCAGCTGGGGACTAGCGGGTTTGGGGGGCAACAATGAGCAGTTCTTC. It translates to CASSWGLAGLGGNNEQFF.

This clone was counted a few times. The chain joins TRBV9 to TRBJ1-1; weak D call: TRBD1 (6 bases). Germline CDR1 SGDLS, CDR2 YYNGEE. The CDR3 consists of 15 residues. Trimming pared 3 bases from V and 5 bases from J, leaving 17 bases between. Written as DNA, the CDR3 is TGTGCCAGCAGCGGTAGGGGGGGGCTGCCGACTGAAGCTTTCTTT. Protein: CASSGRGGLPTEAFF.

The chain combines TRBV5-5 with TRBJ1-2; 12 bases match TRBD1. CDR1 is SGHKS, CDR2 YYEKEE, per germline (reference sequence). With V trimmed by 0 bases and J by 4 bases, 7 bases remained unmatched. The CDR3 sequence is 17 residues long. DNA for the CDR3: TGTGCCAGCAGCTTGGCGCCGGGACAGGGGGCTGTCTATGGCTACACCTTC. It encodes CASSLAPGQGAVYGYTF.

This clone was counted only a few times. The rearrangement links TRBV24-1 to TRBJ2-7; D unclear. V gave up 1 base and J gave up 0 bases, with 15 bases separating them. The germline V gene has CDR1 KGHDR and CDR2 SFDVKD. The CDR3 loop spans 17 amino acids. For the CDR3, the DNA is TGTGCCACCAGTGATTTAGGAGTAGCTCCCAGCTCCTACGAGCAGTACTTC. It codes for CATSDLGVAPSSYEQYF.

The chain combines TRBV7-2 with TRBJ2-4; no clear D. Germline assignment: CDR1 SGHTA and CDR2 FQGNSA. The CDR3 extends over 12 amino acids. With 4 bases removed from V and 6 bases from J, the gap between germline ends came to 7 bases. CDR3 nucleotides: TGTGCCAGCAGCTATGCCGGAAACATTCAGTACTTC. Translating it yields CASSYAGNIQYF.